One and the same sample provided the 2 T cell receptor beta chains below, sequenced in a study of blood T cell repertoires in COVID-19. Assay used: immunoSEQ multiplex PCR; TCRdb lists only in-frame clones, some missing. The table lists 350,000 to 450,000 clones, about 87% of them singletons. The sample taken for sequencing was peripheral blood. These TCRs come from a woman aged 60-70 years with COVID-19, enrolled during active disease.

Of note for this clone: Other DNA variants within this sample encode the same CDR3. V is TRBV7-8 and J is TRBJ2-5; 11 bases agree with TRBD1. Germline loops: CDR1 SGHVS, CDR2 FQNEAQ. The junction had 16 bases not matched to a gene; V was cut back by 8 bases and J by 8 bases. This CDR3 region has 16 residues. CDR3 coding DNA: TGTGCCAGCGGAGTGGACAGGGGGCGATCAGGAGAAACCCAGTACTTC. Translation gives CASGVDRGRSGETQYF.

The rearrangement joins TRBV20-1 to TRBJ2-1; TRBD2 matches at 13 bases. V dropped 3 bases and J dropped 2; count of bases not matched to a gene: 4. This CDR3 contains 16 residues. CDR1 DFQATT and CDR2 SNEGSKA come from the germline V gene (reference sequence). The CDR3 nucleotides read TGCAGTGCTAGTGCCGGGACTAGCGGGGCCTACAATGAGCAGTTCTTC. Its protein is CSASAGTSGAYNEQFF.